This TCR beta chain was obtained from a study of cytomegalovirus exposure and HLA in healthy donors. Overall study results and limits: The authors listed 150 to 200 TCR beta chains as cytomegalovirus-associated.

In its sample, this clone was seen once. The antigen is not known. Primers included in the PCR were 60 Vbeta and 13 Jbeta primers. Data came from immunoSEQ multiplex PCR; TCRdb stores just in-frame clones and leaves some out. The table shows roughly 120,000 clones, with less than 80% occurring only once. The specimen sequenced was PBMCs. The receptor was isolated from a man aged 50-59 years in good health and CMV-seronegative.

CDR3 sequence: CASSPRSSGNTIYF. In DNA form, the CDR3 reads TGTGCCAGCAGCCCCAGGTCCTCTGGAAACACCATATATTTT. V is TRBV7-8 and J is TRBJ1-3; D is undetermined. Trimming cost V 5 bases and J 0 bases, with 8 bases left between them. The germline CDR1 and CDR2 sequences are SGHVS and FQNEAQ. The CDR3 is 14 amino acids.